This TCR beta chain was obtained from a study of T cells after yellow fever vaccination. Study overall: Preparing low-cell-number fractions relied on SMART-Seq v4 Ultra Low Input.

CDR3 size: 14 residues. Per germline, CDR1 MGHRA and CDR2 YSYEKL. Trimming cost V 1 base and J 10 bases, with 11 bases left between them. Each CDR3 protein is one row after TCRdb ran MiXCR on the 5' RACE reads. In the table there are 500,000 to 550,000 distinct CDR3 sequences, 20% to 25% of which are singletons. The receptor comes from a man between 18 and 29 years old who received the YFV17D yellow fever vaccine. This chain uses TRBV4-1 with TRBJ1-6; D is uncertain. The sample in question was PBMCs, obtained approximately 22 days after the first yellow fever vaccination. CDR3 protein: CASSQVVVGSPLHF. CDR3 DNA: TGCGCCAGCAGCCAAGTCGTGGTTGGCTCACCCCTCCACTTT.